The T cell receptor (beta chain) described here comes from a study of vaccination effects on CD4 cells after COVID-19 (dated by TCRdb to between 2021 and 2024). Study-wide context: To identify antigen-specific CD4+ T cell clonotypes by their expansion, the ViraFEST assay first stimulated PBMC with viral peptide pools and then applied TCR sequencing. Post-vaccine samples across the study were collected a median of 72 days after the second dose, with a range of 14 to 241. Each well held fewer than 2.5 million PBMC cultured in IMDM containing around 5% human AB serum, about 10 IU/ml IL-2 and gentamicin, along with around 9.1 ug/ml peptides. In both COVID-19 convalescent patients and infection-naive vaccine recipients, the study compared SARS-CoV-2 spike-specific CD4+ TCR repertoires from before mRNA vaccination with those from after it. The full study included some 10 COVID-19 convalescent patients and a few SARS-CoV-2-naive healthy vaccine recipients. Cultures from other donors in the study were sequenced using the Oncomine TCR Beta short-read assay on an Illumina iSeq 100.

As concerns this clone: Its binding antigen is unknown. Nothing much larger sits one base from this clone, and base qualities are not available.

Spanning cysteine to phenylalanine, the CDR3 consists of 15 amino acids. Kept here is only the CDR3 DNA, which spans 45 bases and is read in frame from base 1. Trimming costs V 4 bases and J 0 bases, and their ends lie 11 bases apart. CDR1 and CDR2 are read off the germline V gene as ENHRY and SYGVKD. The library was made by the immunoSEQ multiplex PCR assay. DNA from the CD4+ T cells that had been cultured and isolated underwent TCR beta CDR3 sequencing. From the authors' description of their analysis: The analysis removed non-productive TCR sequences, trimmed reads to the CDR3 region, and retained only CDR3s that were 7 or more amino acids long. Antigen-specific clonotypes were identified with the MANAFEST web app by comparing expansion in peptide wells against reference cultures. To count as positive, a clone had to show expansion at FDR<0.05 compared with the reference and with all other wells, an odds ratio above 5, and a frequency above 0.1% in two replicate wells. A clonotype was defined as cross-reactive if the clonotype was significantly expanded both in SARS-CoV-2 spike wells and in at least one common cold coronavirus spike condition. Levenshtein distance calculated with the stringdist R package was used to assess CDR3 similarity, and unrooted trees were constructed with ape in R 3.6.1. The immuneACCESS repertoire file appears here via TCRdb, limited to in-frame rearrangements. These files lack a portion of the clones; in checked studies, under half of the deficit traces to unresolved V genes, and the cause of the others is not known. That table gives V, J and clone size, and the DNA gave D and trimming. The table for this sample lists fewer than 85,000 clones; 70% to 75% of them were counted only once. Together, the top ten hold 2.2% of the sample.

Paper-wide results and their limitations: In healthy vaccine recipients, vaccine-induced clones were almost all SARS-CoV-2 mono-reactive, with only 1 of 255 being cross-reactive with common cold coronaviruses. Clones induced by infection and clones induced by vaccination both contracted markedly at late timepoints after vaccination, which fits with T cell responses waning over time. Limitations of the study were the small number of convalescent patients and the absence of early post-infection timepoints.

After less than 13 days of culture, CD4+ T cells were isolated with the EasySep CD4+ T cell isolation kit. Two doses of either the BNT162b2 or the mRNA-1273 mRNA SARS-CoV-2 vaccine were administered to participants. Negative nucleocapsid antibody results before and after vaccination confirmed that the healthy vaccine recipients had no prior SARS-CoV-2 infection. On days 3 and 7, half of the culture medium was replaced with fresh IL-2-containing medium. Unless noted otherwise, every peptide stimulation condition was cultured in triplicate wells. Using Ficoll-Paque Plus gradient centrifugation, PBMC were separated from whole blood and then either used fresh or cryopreserved at -140C. Genomic DNA was extracted from cultured CD4+ T cells with the QIAamp micro DNA kit.

This clonotype originated in a human donor who received a COVID-19 vaccine. The source material was CD4+ T cells from PBMCs cultured without peptide, sampled after COVID-19 vaccination. The chain employs TRBV10-3 and TRBJ2-3; possibly the D gene is TRBD1, per 6 matching bases. CDR3 loop: CAISVVGGSTDTQYF. Read as DNA, the sequence is TGTGCCATCAGTGTCGTAGGGGGTAGCACAGATACGCAGTATTTT.